The sequence of this T cell receptor (beta chain) was determined in a study of blood T cell repertoires in COVID-19. The germline CDR1 and CDR2 sequences are SGHAT and FQNNGV. This CDR3 contains 12 residues. V was trimmed by 5 bases and J by 10 bases, leaving 9 bases between them. Clones were sequenced by immunoSEQ multiplex PCR, and TCRdb holds only the in-frame ones, with some missing. The sample carries 30,000 or so clones, 75% to 85% recorded once. The sequence was obtained from a man older than 75 with active COVID-19. Sequenced sample: peripheral blood. V gene TRBV11-2 combines with J gene TRBJ1-6, with a possible D match to TRBD1 (5 bases). The CDR3 coding sequence is TGTGCCAGCAGCCTTAGGGGATCACCCCTCCACTTT. Translated: CASSLRGSPLHF.